This TCR beta chain appears in the sequencing data of a study of blood T cells in healthy people across ages. Per sample, extraction of total RNA gave at least 6 micrograms in every case. Study findings and constraints: It was found that TCR beta diversity correlated strongly with the percentage of naive T cells. Possibly, changes in expanded clonotypes were confounded because donor CMV status was unknown.

Per the germline V gene, CDR1 is SGHDN and CDR2 is FVKESK. The CDR3 contains 12 residues. V was shortened by 1 base and J by 11 bases, with 8 bases between the two germline ends. This clonotype showed up many times. Its antigen is undetermined. Through a sample-barcoded 5' primer and a J-beta primer mix, a second PCR was run for roughly 7 to 12 cycles. TCRdb itself ran the 5' RACE reads through MiXCR, one entry per CDR3 protein. The sample contains 550,000 to 700,000 distinct CDR3 sequences, 25% to 30% of which appear only once. The sequence was collected from a woman in her seventies in good health. Sequencing input: blood. This chain uses TRBV14 with TRBJ1-4; D remains unclear. CDR3 nucleotides: TGTGCCAGCAGCCAAGGGCCTACGAAACTGTTTTTT. Translating gives CASSQGPTKLFF. Using reference TRBV14 and TRBJ1-4 for the parts outside the CDR3, the full variable domain is EAGVTQFPSHSVIEKGQTVTLRCDPISGHDNLYWYRRVMGKEIKFLLHFVKESKQDESGMPNNRFLAERTGGTYSTLKVQPAELEDSGVYFCASSQGPTKLFFGSGTQLSVL.